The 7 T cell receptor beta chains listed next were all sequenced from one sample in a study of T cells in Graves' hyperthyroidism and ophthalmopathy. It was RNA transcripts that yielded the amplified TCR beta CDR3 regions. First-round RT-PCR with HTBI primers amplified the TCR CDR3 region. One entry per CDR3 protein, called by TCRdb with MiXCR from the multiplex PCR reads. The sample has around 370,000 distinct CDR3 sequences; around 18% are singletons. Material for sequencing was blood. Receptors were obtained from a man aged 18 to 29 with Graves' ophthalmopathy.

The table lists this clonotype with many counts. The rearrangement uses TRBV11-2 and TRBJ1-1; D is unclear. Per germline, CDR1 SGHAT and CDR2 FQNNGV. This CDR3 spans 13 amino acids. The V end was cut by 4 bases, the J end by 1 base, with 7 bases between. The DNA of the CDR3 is TGTGCCAGCAGCTCCGGAGCGAACACTGAAGCTTTCTTT. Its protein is CASSSGANTEAFF.

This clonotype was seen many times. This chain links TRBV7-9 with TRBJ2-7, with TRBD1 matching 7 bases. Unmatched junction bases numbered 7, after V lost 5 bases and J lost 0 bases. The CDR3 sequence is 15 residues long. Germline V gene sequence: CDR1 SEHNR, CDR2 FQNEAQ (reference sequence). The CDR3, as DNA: TGTGCCAGCAGCACAGGACAGGACCTCTCCTACGAGCAGTACTTC. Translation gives CASSTGQDLSYEQYF.

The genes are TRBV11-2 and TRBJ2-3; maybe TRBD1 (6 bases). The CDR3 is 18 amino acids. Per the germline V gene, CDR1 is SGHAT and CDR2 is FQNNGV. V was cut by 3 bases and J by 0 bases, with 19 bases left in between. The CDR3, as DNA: TGTGCCAGCAGCTTTCCCCCCCTGGGGACAACTAGCACAGATACGCAGTATTTT. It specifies CASSFPPLGTTSTDTQYF.

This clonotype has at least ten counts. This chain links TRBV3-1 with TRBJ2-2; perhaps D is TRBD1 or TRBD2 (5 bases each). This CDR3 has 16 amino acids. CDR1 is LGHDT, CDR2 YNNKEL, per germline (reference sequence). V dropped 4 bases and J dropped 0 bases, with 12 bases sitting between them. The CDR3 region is CASSLPGRANTGELFF. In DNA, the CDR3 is TGTGCCAGCAGCCTGCCGGGACGGGCGAACACCGGGGAGCTGTTTTTT.

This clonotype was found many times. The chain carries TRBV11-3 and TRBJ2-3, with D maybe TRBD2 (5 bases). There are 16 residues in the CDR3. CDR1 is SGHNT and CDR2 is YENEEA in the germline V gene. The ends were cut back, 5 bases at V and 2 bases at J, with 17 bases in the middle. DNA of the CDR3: TGTGCCAGCAGCAGTTCGGTACTAGGGAACACAGATACGCAGTATTTT. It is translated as CASSSSVLGNTDTQYF. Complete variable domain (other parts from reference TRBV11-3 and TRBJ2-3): EAGVVQSPRYKIIEKKQPVAFWCNPISGHNTLYWYLQNLGQGPELLIRYENEEAVDDSQLPKDRFSAERLKGVDSTLKIQPAELGDSAVYLCASSSSVLGNTDTQYFGPGTRLTVL.

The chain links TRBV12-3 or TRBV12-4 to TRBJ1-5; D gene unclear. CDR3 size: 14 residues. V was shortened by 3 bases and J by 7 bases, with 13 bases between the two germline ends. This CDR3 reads CASSLVPPGQPQHF. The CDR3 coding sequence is TGTGCCAGCAGTTTGGTCCCCCCCGGGCAGCCCCAGCATTTT.

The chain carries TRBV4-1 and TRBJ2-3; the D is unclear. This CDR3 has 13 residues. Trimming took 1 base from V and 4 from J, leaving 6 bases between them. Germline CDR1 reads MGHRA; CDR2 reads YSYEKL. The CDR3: CASSQVASDTQYF. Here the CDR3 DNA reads TGCGCCAGCAGCCAAGTTGCATCAGATACGCAGTATTTT.